This TCR beta chain was sequenced during a study of blood T cell repertoires in COVID-19. Study as a whole: Italy, Spain and the United States were the sources of the convalescent and acute COVID-19 samples. T cells, B-cell-depleted T cells, or PBMCs supplied cDNA or gDNA.

Profiled with immunoSEQ multiplex PCR; TCRdb holds only in-frame clones, not every one. The sample contains over 150,000 clones, 60% to 80% of which appear only once. Germline values: CDR1 SNHLY, CDR2 FYNNEI. Trimming shortened V by 4 bases and J by 3 bases, and 10 bases separated the two germline ends. CDR3 size: 14 residues. The receptor comes from a woman in her 70s with acute or convalescent COVID-19. The sequenced material came from peripheral blood. The gene calls are TRBV2 and TRBJ1-5; the D is unclear. CDR3 coding DNA: TGTGCCAGCAGTGTTTTGGCAGTCAATCAGCCCCAGCATTTT. This encodes CASSVLAVNQPQHF.